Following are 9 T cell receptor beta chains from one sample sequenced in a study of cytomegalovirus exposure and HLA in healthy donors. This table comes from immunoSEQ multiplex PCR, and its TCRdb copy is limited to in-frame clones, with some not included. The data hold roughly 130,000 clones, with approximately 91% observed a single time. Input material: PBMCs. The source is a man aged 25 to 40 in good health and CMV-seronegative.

CDR3 nucleotide sequence: TGTGCCACCAGCAGAGGGGCGTATACGCAGTATTTT. This encodes CATSRGAYTQYF. The chain recombines TRBV15 with TRBJ2-3; D not certain. Germline CDR1 reads LNHNV; CDR2 reads YYDKDF (reference sequence). CDR3 length: 12 amino acids. The germline V and J ends were trimmed by 1 base and 7 bases, with 6 bases remaining between them.

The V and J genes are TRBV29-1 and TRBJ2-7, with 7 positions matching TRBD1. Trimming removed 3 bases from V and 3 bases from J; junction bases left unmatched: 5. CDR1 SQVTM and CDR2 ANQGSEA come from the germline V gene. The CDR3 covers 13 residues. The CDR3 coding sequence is TGCAGCGTTGAGCGGACAGGAGACTACGAGCAGTACTTC. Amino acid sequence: CSVERTGDYEQYF.

The CDR3 loop is CSVAEQGAGQPQHF. DNA of the CDR3: TGCAGCGTTGCGGAACAGGGGGCGGGACAGCCCCAGCATTTT. The chain employs TRBV29-1 and TRBJ1-5, with 9 bases identical to TRBD1. CDR1 and CDR2 (germline): SQVTM, ANQGSEA. The CDR3 length is 14 residues. J lost 7 bases, V lost 4 bases, and 8 bases had no gene match.

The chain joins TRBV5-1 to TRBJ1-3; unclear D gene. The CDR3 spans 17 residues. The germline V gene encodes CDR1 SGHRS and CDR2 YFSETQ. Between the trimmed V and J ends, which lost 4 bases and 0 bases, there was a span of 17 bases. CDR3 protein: CASSPGGGPSSGNTIYF. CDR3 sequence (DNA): TGCGCCAGCAGCCCAGGTGGAGGGCCATCCTCTGGAAACACCATATATTTT.

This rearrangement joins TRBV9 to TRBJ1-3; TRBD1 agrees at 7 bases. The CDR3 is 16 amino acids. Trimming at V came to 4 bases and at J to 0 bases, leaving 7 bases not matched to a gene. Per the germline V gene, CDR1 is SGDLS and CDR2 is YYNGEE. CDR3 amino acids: CASSIGQDNSGNTIYF. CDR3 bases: TGTGCCAGCAGCATTGGACAGGATAACTCTGGAAACACCATATATTTT.

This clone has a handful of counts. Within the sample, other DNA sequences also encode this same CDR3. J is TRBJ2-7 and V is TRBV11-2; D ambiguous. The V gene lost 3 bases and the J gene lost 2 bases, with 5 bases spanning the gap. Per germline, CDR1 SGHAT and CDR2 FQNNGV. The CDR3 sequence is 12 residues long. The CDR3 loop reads CASSFDTYEQYF. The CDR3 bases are TGTGCCAGCAGCTTCGACACCTACGAGCAGTACTTC.

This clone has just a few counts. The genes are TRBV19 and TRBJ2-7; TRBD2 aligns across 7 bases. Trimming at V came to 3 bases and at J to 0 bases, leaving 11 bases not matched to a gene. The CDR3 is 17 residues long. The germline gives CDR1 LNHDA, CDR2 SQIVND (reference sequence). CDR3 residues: CASSIGLEIMNSYEQYF. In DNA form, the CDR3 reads TGTGCCAGTAGTATCGGACTAGAAATCATGAACTCCTACGAGCAGTACTTC. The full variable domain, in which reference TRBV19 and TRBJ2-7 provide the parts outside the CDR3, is DGGITQSPKYLFRKEGQNVTLSCEQNLNHDAMYWYRQDPGQGLRLIYYSQIVNDFQKGDIAEGYSVSREKKESFPLTVTSAQKNPTAFYLCASSIGLEIMNSYEQYFGPGTRLTVT.

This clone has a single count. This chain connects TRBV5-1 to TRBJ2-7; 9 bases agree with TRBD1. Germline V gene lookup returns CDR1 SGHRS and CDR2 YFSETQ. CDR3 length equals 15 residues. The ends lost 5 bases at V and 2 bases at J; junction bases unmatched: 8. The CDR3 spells CASRRGQGTTYEQYF. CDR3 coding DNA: TGCGCCAGCAGGCGGGGACAGGGAACGACCTACGAGCAGTACTTC.

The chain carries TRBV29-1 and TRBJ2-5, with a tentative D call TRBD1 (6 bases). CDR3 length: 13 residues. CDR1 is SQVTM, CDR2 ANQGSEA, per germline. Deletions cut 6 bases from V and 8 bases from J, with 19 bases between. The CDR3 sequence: CSVVQGKDGTQYF. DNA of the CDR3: TGCAGCGTAGTCCAGGGGAAGGACGGAACCCAGTACTTC. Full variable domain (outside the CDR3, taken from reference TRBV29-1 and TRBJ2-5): SAVISQKPSRDICQRGTSLTIQCQVDSQVTMMFWYRQQPGQSLTLIATANQGSEATYESGFVIDKFPISRPNLTFSTLTVSNMSPEDSSIYLCSVVQGKDGTQYFGPGTRLLVL.